Below, 15 T cell receptor beta chains from the same sample are listed, as sequenced in a study of beta chain features in type 1 diabetes. Broader study findings: A moderate, significant TCRB CDR3 shortening appeared in type 1 diabetes across four CD4+ subsets.

Their antigen targets remain unknown. TCRB transcripts that were expressed got sequenced, as all of the isolated RNA had been reverse transcribed. Produced via immunoSEQ multiplex PCR; TCRdb's table is partial and in-frame only. The table records over 25,000 clones, 40% to 60% of them present only once. Sequencing input: stem cell memory CD4+ T cells from blood. These TCRs come from a man between 25 and 39 years old with type 1 diabetes.

The genes are TRBV18 and TRBJ2-5, with 9 nucleotides matching TRBD2. J was trimmed by 5 bases and V by 0 bases; bases with no gene match: 4. CDR1 and CDR2 from the germline V gene are KGHSH and LQKENI. The CDR3 is 15 amino acids. The CDR3 spells CASSPPGSGSETQYF. The CDR3 DNA reads TGTGCCAGCTCACCACCGGGTAGCGGGAGCGAGACCCAGTACTTC.

The chain employs TRBV27 and TRBJ2-7, with TRBD2 as a possible D gene (6 bases). V lost 2 bases, J lost 3 bases, and 17 bases lay in between. Germline CDR1 reads MNHEY; CDR2 reads SMNVEV (reference sequence). This CDR3 region has 16 residues. CDR3 in DNA: TGTGCCAGCAGTTTAGTAGGCGGGAAGACAGACTACGAGCAGTACTTC. Translating gives CASSLVGGKTDYEQYF.

CDR3 DNA: TGTGCCAGCAGCTTAGGGGTAAGGGGGGGGATGAACACTGAAGCTTTCTTT. Its translation is CASSLGVRGGMNTEAFF. The chain is built from TRBV7-2 and TRBJ1-1; possible D gene TRBD1, 6 bases. There are 17 residues in the CDR3. Germline V gene data show CDR1 as SGHTA and CDR2 as FQGNSA. V was shortened by 1 base and J by 0 bases, with 15 bases between the two germline ends. Drawing the rest from reference TRBV7-2 and TRBJ1-1, the complete variable domain is GAGVSQSPSNKVTEKGKDVELRCDPISGHTALYWYRQSLGQGLEFLIYFQGNSAPDKSGLPSDRFSAERTGGSVSTLTIQRTQQEDSAVYLCASSLGVRGGMNTEAFFGQGTRLTVV.

The CDR3 bases are TGTGCCAGCAGCGCGACAGGGGGAAGCACAGATACGCAGTATTTT. This codes for CASSATGGSTDTQYF. V and J are TRBV9 and TRBJ2-3, with 9 positions matching TRBD1. CDR3 length equals 15 residues. V shed 3 bases, J shed 0 bases, and the junction held 2 bases outside the gene matches. Germline V gives CDR1 SGDLS, CDR2 YYNGEE.

V usage is TRBV5-4 and J usage is TRBJ1-1; 7 bases fit TRBD1. J gave up 8 bases and V 2 bases, and 9 bases lay outside the gene matches. The CDR3 totals 14 residues. Germline CDR1 and CDR2: SGHNT and YYREEE (reference sequence). The CDR3 DNA reads as TGTGCCAGCAGCTTAGCGGGCAGGGGACAGGAAGCTTTCTTT. It yields the protein CASSLAGRGQEAFF.

The chain joins TRBV5-4 to TRBJ2-2; no reliable D call. Germline-derived CDR1 and CDR2 are SGHNT and YYREEE (reference sequence). Trimming shortened V by 1 base and J by 1 base, and 5 bases separated the two germline ends. CDR3 length equals 14 residues. The CDR3 loop reads CASSLKQNTGELFF. CDR3 coding DNA: TGTGCCAGCAGCTTGAAACAGAACACCGGGGAGCTGTTTTTT. Using reference TRBV5-4 and TRBJ2-2 for the parts outside the CDR3, the full variable domain is ETGVTQSPTHLIKTRGQQVTLRCSSQSGHNTVSWYQQALGQGPQFIFQYYREEENGRGNFPPRFSGLQFPNYSSELNVNALELDDSALYLCASSLKQNTGELFFGEGSRLTVL.

V gene TRBV18 combines with J gene TRBJ2-1; 11 bases line up with TRBD2. The germline CDR1 and CDR2 sequences are KGHSH and LQKENI. There are 15 residues in the CDR3. Unmatched junction bases numbered 6, after V lost 6 bases and J lost 5 bases. DNA for the CDR3: TGTGCCAGCTCGCCTCTAGCGGGAGGAAACAATGAGCAGTTCTTC. It codes for CASSPLAGGNNEQFF. The whole variable domain, remainder taken from reference TRBV18 and TRBJ2-1, is NAGVMQNPRHLVRRRGQEARLRCSPMKGHSHVYWYRQLPEEGLKFMVYLQKENIIDESGMPKERFSAEFPKEGPSILRIQQVVRGDSAAYFCASSPLAGGNNEQFFGPGTRLTVL.

The chain has TRBV6-5 and TRBJ2-7; 9 positions agree with TRBD1. CDR3 length: 14 amino acids. The germline V gene has CDR1 MNHEY and CDR2 SVGAGI. Trimming at V came to 7 bases and at J to 3 bases, leaving 7 bases not matched to a gene. The CDR3: CASTRGQGIYEQYF. The DNA for the CDR3 is TGTGCCAGCACCAGGGGACAGGGAATCTACGAGCAGTACTTC.

V usage is TRBV30 and J usage is TRBJ1-5; D is perhaps TRBD1 (6 bases). This CDR3 region has 13 residues. Germline CDR1 GTSNPN, CDR2 SVGIG (reference sequence). With 2 bases removed from V and 4 bases from J, the gap between germline ends came to 9 bases. DNA for the CDR3: TGTGCCTGGAGTCGACAGGAGAATCAGCCCCAGCATTTT. Protein sequence: CAWSRQENQPQHF.

The chain recombines TRBV6-5 with TRBJ2-2; weak D call: TRBD2 (6 bases). The CDR3 spans 14 residues. Germline assignment: CDR1 MNHEY and CDR2 SVGAGI. V lost 6 bases, J lost 8 bases, and 16 bases lay in between. Here the CDR3 DNA reads TGTGCCAGCAGCGCGGGACTTTTGGGGGGGGAGCTGTTTTTT. Translated, it gives CASSAGLLGGELFF.

The chain couples TRBV19 to TRBJ2-5; 8 bases fit TRBD2. This CDR3 spans 16 amino acids. Trimming cost V 7 bases and J 1 base; bases outside gene matches: 11. Per the germline V gene, CDR1 is LNHDA and CDR2 is SQIVND (reference sequence). CDR3 loop: CASNSGTRLSQETQYF. The CDR3 coding sequence is TGTGCCAGTAATTCCGGGACTAGACTCTCCCAAGAGACCCAGTACTTC.

This chain links TRBV6-1 with TRBJ1-5, with no clear D. The V end lost 10 bases, the J end lost 0 bases, and 16 bases lay between the germline ends. Per the germline V gene, CDR1 is MNHNS and CDR2 is SASEGT. CDR3 length: 15 amino acids. In DNA, the CDR3 is TGTGCCACCAGAGTGAACAGTCCTAGCAATCAGCCCCAGCATTTT. Its translation is CATRVNSPSNQPQHF.

This clone appeared a few times. The CDR3 region has the DNA TGTGCCAGCAGCCAAGCGGACAGGGGCGGCGAGCAGTACTTC. Its translation: CASSQADRGGEQYF. The chain is built from TRBV14 and TRBJ2-7, with 9 bases fitting TRBD1. The trim removed 1 base at V and 6 bases at J, leaving 4 bases unmatched. Germline CDR1 and CDR2: SGHDN and FVKESK. The CDR3 sequence is 14 residues long. Based on the CDR3 plus reference TRBV14 and TRBJ2-7, the full variable domain is EAGVTQFPSHSVIEKGQTVTLRCDPISGHDNLYWYRRVMGKEIKFLLHFVKESKQDESGMPNNRFLAERTGGTYSTLKVQPAELEDSGVYFCASSQADRGGEQYFGPGTRLTVT.

V usage is TRBV7-2 and J usage is TRBJ2-1; TRBD2 agrees at 11 bases. Per the germline V gene, CDR1 is SGHTA and CDR2 is FQGNSA. The CDR3 covers 16 residues. V was pared by 0 bases and J by 7 bases, with 5 bases of the junction left unmatched. The CDR3 region has the DNA TGTGCCAGCAGCTTAGCGGCTAGCGGGGGGTATAATGAGCAGTTCTTC. Protein: CASSLAASGGYNEQFF.

The chain recombines TRBV18 with TRBJ1-5, with a weak D call TRBD1 (6 bases). V was shortened by 0 bases and J by 2 bases, with 14 bases between the two germline ends. The CDR3 is 17 residues long. The germline V gene has CDR1 KGHSH and CDR2 LQKENI. CDR3 residues: CASSPPAGPGGNQPQHF. The CDR3 DNA reads as TGTGCCAGCTCACCACCGGCCGGTCCAGGGGGCAATCAGCCCCAGCATTTT.